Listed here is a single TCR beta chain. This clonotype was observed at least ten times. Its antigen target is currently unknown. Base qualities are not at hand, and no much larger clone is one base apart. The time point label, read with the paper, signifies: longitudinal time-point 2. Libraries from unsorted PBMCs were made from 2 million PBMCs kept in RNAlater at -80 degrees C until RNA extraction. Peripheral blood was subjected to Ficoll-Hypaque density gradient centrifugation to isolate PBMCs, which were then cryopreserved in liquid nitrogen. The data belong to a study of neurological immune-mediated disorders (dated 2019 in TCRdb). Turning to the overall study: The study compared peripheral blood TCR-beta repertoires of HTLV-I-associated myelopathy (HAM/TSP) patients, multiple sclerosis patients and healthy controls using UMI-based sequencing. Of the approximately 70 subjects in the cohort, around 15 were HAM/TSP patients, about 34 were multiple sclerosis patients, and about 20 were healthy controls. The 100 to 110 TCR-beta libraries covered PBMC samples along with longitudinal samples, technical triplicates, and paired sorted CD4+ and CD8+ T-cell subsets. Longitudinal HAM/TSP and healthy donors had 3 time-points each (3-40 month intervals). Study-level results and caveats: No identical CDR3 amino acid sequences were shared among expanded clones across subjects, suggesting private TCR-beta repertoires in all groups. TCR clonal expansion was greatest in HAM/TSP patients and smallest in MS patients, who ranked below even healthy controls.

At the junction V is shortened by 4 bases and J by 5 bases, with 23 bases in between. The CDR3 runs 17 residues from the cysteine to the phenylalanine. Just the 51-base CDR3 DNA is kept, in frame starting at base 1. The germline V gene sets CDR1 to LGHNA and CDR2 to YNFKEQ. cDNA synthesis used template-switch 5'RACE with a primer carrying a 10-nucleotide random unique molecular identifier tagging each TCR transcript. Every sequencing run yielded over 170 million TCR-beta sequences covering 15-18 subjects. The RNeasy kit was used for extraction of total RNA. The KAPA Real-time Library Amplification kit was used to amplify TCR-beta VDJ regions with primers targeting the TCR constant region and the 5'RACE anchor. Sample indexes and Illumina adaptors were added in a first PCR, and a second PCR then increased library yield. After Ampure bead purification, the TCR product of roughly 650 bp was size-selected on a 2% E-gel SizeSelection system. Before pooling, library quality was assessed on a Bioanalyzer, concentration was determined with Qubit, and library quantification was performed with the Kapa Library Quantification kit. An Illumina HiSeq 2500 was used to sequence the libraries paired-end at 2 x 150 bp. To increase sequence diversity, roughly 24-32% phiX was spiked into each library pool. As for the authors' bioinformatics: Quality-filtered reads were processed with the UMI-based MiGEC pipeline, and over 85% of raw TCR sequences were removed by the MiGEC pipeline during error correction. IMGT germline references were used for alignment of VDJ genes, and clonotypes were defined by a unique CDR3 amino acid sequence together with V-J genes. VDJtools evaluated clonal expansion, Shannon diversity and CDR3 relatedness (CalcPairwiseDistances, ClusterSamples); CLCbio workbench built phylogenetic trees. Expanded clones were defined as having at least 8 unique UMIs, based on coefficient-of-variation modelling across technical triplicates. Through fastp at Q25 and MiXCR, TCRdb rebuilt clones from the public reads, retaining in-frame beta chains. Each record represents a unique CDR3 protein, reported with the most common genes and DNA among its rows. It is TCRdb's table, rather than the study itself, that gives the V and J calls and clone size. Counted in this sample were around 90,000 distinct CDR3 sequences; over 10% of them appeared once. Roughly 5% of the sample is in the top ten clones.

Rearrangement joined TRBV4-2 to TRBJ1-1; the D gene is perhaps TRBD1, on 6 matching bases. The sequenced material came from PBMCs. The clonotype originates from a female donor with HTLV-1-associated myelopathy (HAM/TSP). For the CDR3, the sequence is CASSLERAGAGGTEAFF. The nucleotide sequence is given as TGTGCCAGCAGCCTAGAGAGGGCAGGGGCTGGGGGAACTGAAGCTTTCTTT.